This paragraph reports one T cell receptor beta chain. Authors' processing steps: Estimates of nucleated cell counts were drawn from the amplification of reference gene primers. Profiling relied on immunoSEQ multiplex PCR, and the TCRdb table lists in-frame clones only, not all of them. V, J and clone size reflect that table, while D and trimming were determined from the DNA. The data show tens of thousands of clones, 65% to 90% seen once. This entry is derived from a study of blood T cell repertoires in COVID-19. As for the study in general: COVID-19 samples from acute and convalescent phases originated in the United States, Italy and Spain. Sources were T cells, B-cell-depleted T cells, or PBMCs; the material itself was cDNA or gDNA.

CDR1 GTSNPN and CDR2 SVGIG come from the germline V gene (reference sequence). The V gene lost 3 bases and the J gene lost 8 bases, with 14 bases spanning the gap. The CDR3 length is 14 residues. The sample consisted of peripheral blood. This sequence joins TRBV30 and TRBJ1-6; maybe TRBD1 (6 bases). The TCR was taken from a man in his forties with acute or convalescent COVID-19. The CDR3 nucleotides are TGTGCCTGGAGCGCCGGCAGGGGAGATTCACCCCTCCACTTT. It translates to CAWSAGRGDSPLHF.